Each of the 32 T cell receptor beta chains below was sequenced from the same sample in a study of blood T cell repertoires in COVID-19. Clones were sequenced by immunoSEQ multiplex PCR, and TCRdb holds only the in-frame ones, with some missing. The repertoire holds roughly 300,000 clones, with about 87% as singletons. Sequenced: PBMCs or T cells enriched from blood (not recorded which). The receptors were sampled from a woman aged 25 to 39 who had recovered from COVID-19.

The V and J genes are TRBV11-2 and TRBJ2-7; D is unclear. The CDR3 is 15 residues long. V was trimmed by 8 bases and J by 1 base, leaving 18 bases between them. The V gene's germline CDR1 is SGHAT and CDR2 FQNNGV. This CDR3 is CASRNGGTRSYEQYF. The CDR3 region has the DNA TGTGCCAGCCGGAACGGCGGTACGAGGTCCTACGAGCAGTACTTC. The complete variable domain, with remaining parts taken from reference TRBV11-2 and TRBJ2-7, reads EAGVAQSPRYKIIEKRQSVAFWCNPISGHATLYWYQQILGQGPKLLIQFQNNGVVDDSQLPKDRFSAERLKGVDSTLKIQPAKLEDSAVYLCASRNGGTRSYEQYFGPGTRLTVT.

This chain connects TRBV4-2 to TRBJ1-6; D ambiguous. V lost 4 bases and J 3 bases, leaving 22 bases between the germline ends. CDR1 and CDR2 from the germline V gene are LGHNA and YNFKEQ. CDR3 length equals 19 residues. The chain's CDR3 is CASSRAAGSVQVYNSPLHF. CDR3 bases: TGTGCCAGCAGCCGAGCTGCGGGGTCCGTACAAGTCTATAATTCACCCCTCCACTTT.

V gene TRBV7-3 combines with J gene TRBJ2-5, with 7 positions matching TRBD1. J was trimmed by 2 bases and V by 0 bases; bases with no gene match: 6. The CDR3 spans 16 residues. Germline-derived CDR1 and CDR2 are SGHTA and FQGTGA. CDR3 sequence: CASSLTEMGQQETQYF. The DNA for the CDR3 is TGTGCCAGCAGCTTAACGGAAATGGGACAGCAAGAGACCCAGTACTTC.

Points on this clone: The junction differs from germline at one of its ends, possibly a read error. The chain couples TRBV4-2 to TRBJ2-1, with D tentatively TRBD2 (6 bases). Germline V gene sequence: CDR1 LGHNA, CDR2 YNFKEQ. The CDR3 has 13 amino acids. CDR3 residues: CASSHSKEDRRVF. The CDR3 DNA reads TGTGCCAGCAGCCATTCCAAGGAGGACCGGAGGGTCTTC.

V and J are TRBV5-4 and TRBJ1-5; a possible D gene is TRBD1 (5 bases). The length of the CDR3 is 14 residues. Trimming took off 4 bases at V and 4 bases at J, with 12 bases between the two ends. Germline-derived CDR1 and CDR2 are SGHNT and YYREEE (reference sequence). The CDR3 reads CASSRGTSNQPQHF. The CDR3 nucleotides are TGTGCCAGCAGCCGCGGGACGTCGAATCAGCCCCAGCATTTT.

The rearrangement links TRBV19 to TRBJ2-3, with a possible D match to TRBD2 (6 bases). V shed 2 bases and J shed 0 bases, with 9 bases lying between them. The germline V gene encodes CDR1 LNHDA and CDR2 SQIVND (reference sequence). This CDR3 has 15 residues. The CDR3 DNA reads TGTGCCAGTAGTATAACTAGCAGTAGCACAGATACGCAGTATTTT. Amino acid sequence: CASSITSSSTDTQYF.

The chain links TRBV5-8 to TRBJ1-1, with 7 bases that match TRBD1. J lost 7 bases, V lost 3 bases, and 9 bases had no gene match. Germline V gene data show CDR1 as SGHTS and CDR2 as YDEGEE. The CDR3 has 14 residues. The CDR3 DNA reads as TGTGCCAGCAGCTCCCAGACAGGGCGAGGTGAAGCTTTCTTT. Amino acids: CASSSQTGRGEAFF.

This clone was observed many times. This chain connects TRBV10-3 to TRBJ1-2; 10 positions match TRBD1. Looked up from germline, CDR1 is ENHRY and CDR2 is SYGVKD. The CDR3 spans 14 residues. The ends lost 6 bases at V and 3 bases at J; junction bases unmatched: 4. CDR3 sequence reads: CAIRYGTGDYGYTF. CDR3 bases: TGTGCCATCAGATACGGGACAGGGGACTATGGCTACACCTTC.

This clone was observed a handful of times. The chain recombines TRBV28 with TRBJ2-3; 10 nucleotides line up with TRBD2. The CDR3 sequence is 18 residues long. The germline CDR1 and CDR2 sequences are MDHEN and SYDVKM. V was pared by 1 base and J by 0 bases, with 7 bases of the junction left unmatched. The CDR3 DNA is TGTGCCAGCAGTTTATTTGGTAGCGGGGGGTGGAGCACAGATACGCAGTATTTT. It encodes CASSLFGSGGWSTDTQYF. The full variable domain, its missing parts supplied by reference TRBV28 and TRBJ2-3, is DVKVTQSSRYLVKRTGEKVFLECVQDMDHENMFWYRQDPGLGLRLIYFSYDVKMKEKGDIPEGYSVSREKKERFSLILESASTNQTSMYLCASSLFGSGGWSTDTQYFGPGTRLTVL.

The V gene is TRBV6-5, the J gene TRBJ2-2; D ambiguous. Trimming cost V 5 bases and J 8 bases, with 12 bases left between them. Per the germline V gene, CDR1 is MNHEY and CDR2 is SVGAGI. The CDR3 is 13 residues long. The CDR3 nucleotides read TGTGCCAGCAGTCGACGGGTTGGGGGGGAGCTGTTTTTT. Translated: CASSRRVGGELFF.

The genes are TRBV2 and TRBJ2-1, with a tentative D call TRBD2 (5 bases). V was cut by 10 bases and J by 4 bases, with 11 bases left in between. Germline V gene sequence: CDR1 SNHLY, CDR2 FYNNEI. This CDR3 contains 12 residues. The CDR3 spells CATLRGYNEQFF. In DNA form, the CDR3 reads TGTGCCACCCTTCGGGGATACAATGAGCAGTTCTTC.

The chain uses TRBV3-1 (or the pseudogene TRBV3-2) and TRBJ2-2, with 8 bases matching TRBD1. This CDR3 spans 18 amino acids. The germline V gene encodes CDR1 LGHDT and CDR2 YNNKEL (reference sequence). V dropped 3 bases and J dropped 5; count of bases not matched to a gene: 14. The CDR3 loop is CASSQDRDYLVGTGELFF. As DNA, the CDR3 is TGTGCCAGCAGCCAGGACAGGGATTATTTAGTGGGGACCGGGGAGCTGTTTTTT.

The chain has TRBV18 and TRBJ1-2, with TRBD1 matching over 10 bases. The J segment lost 1 base and the V segment lost 5 bases, leaving 4 bases of the junction unmatched. The CDR3 has 15 residues. Germline-derived CDR1 and CDR2 are KGHSH and LQKENI. CDR3 in DNA: TGTGCCAGCTCAACCGGACAGGGGGATAACTATGGCTACACCTTC. Amino acid sequence: CASSTGQGDNYGYTF.

The chain has TRBV4-3 and TRBJ1-3; the D is unclear. Germline loops: CDR1 LGHNA, CDR2 YSLEER. Trimming took off 0 bases at V and 0 bases at J, with 6 bases between the two ends. The CDR3 has 15 residues. The CDR3, as DNA: TGCGCCAGCAGCCAAGATCGGGGCTCTGGAAACACCATATATTTT. It encodes CASSQDRGSGNTIYF.

The chain links TRBV7-2 to TRBJ2-3, with 9 nucleotides matching TRBD2. This CDR3 spans 17 amino acids. V lost 1 base to trimming and J lost 3 bases; unmatched junction nucleotides: 8. From germline, CDR1 is SGHTA and CDR2 FQGNSA. DNA for the CDR3: TGTGCCAGCAGCTTAGAGCGGACTAGCGTCGATACAGATACGCAGTATTTT. It codes for CASSLERTSVDTDTQYF.

V and J are TRBV24-1 and TRBJ2-7; D not certain. CDR1 and CDR2 (germline): KGHDR, SFDVKD. The CDR3 contains 14 residues. V was pared by 2 bases and J by 1 base, with 8 bases between. The CDR3 reads CATSDSSRSYEQYF. The CDR3 region has the DNA TGTGCCACCAGTGATTCGTCCAGATCCTACGAGCAGTACTTC.

The chain carries TRBV28 and TRBJ2-2; 7 nucleotides align to TRBD1. Germline V gene sequence: CDR1 MDHEN, CDR2 SYDVKM. The CDR3 contains 14 residues. Unmatched junction bases numbered 4, after V lost 8 bases and J lost 1 base. The CDR3 loop reads CASDWTGNTGELFF. DNA for the CDR3: TGTGCCAGCGACTGGACAGGGAACACCGGGGAGCTGTTTTTT. Combining the CDR3 with reference TRBV28 and TRBJ2-2 gives the whole variable domain DVKVTQSSRYLVKRTGEKVFLECVQDMDHENMFWYRQDPGLGLRLIYFSYDVKMKEKGDIPEGYSVSREKKERFSLILESASTNQTSMYLCASDWTGNTGELFFGEGSRLTVL.

V and J are TRBV5-4 and TRBJ2-1; 10 nucleotides line up with TRBD2. CDR3 size: 15 residues. The trim removed 3 bases at V and 4 bases at J, leaving 4 bases unmatched. Germline loops: CDR1 SGHNT, CDR2 YYREEE (reference sequence). The CDR3 sequence: CASSSAAGGYNEQFF. The CDR3 DNA reads TGTGCCAGCAGCTCCGCAGCGGGGGGGTACAATGAGCAGTTCTTC.

The chain joins TRBV5-1 to TRBJ1-2; 9 bases are a match to TRBD1. The germline V gene has CDR1 SGHRS and CDR2 YFSETQ. The CDR3 covers 15 residues. The J segment lost 1 base and the V segment lost 3 bases, leaving 4 bases of the junction unmatched. CDR3 sequence reads: CASSSGDRDNYGYTF. As DNA, the CDR3 is TGCGCCAGCAGCTCGGGGGACAGGGATAACTATGGCTACACCTTC.

The chain uses TRBV20-1 and TRBJ2-7, with 9 nucleotides matching TRBD1. This CDR3 is 14 amino acids long. V lost 3 bases, J lost 3 bases, and 6 bases stayed unmatched. Germline CDR1 reads DFQATT; CDR2 reads SNEGSKA (reference sequence). The CDR3 loop is CSASTGTGFYEQYF. The CDR3 DNA follows: TGCAGTGCTAGTACCGGGACAGGGTTCTACGAGCAGTACTTC.

The V call is TRBV5-1, the J call TRBJ1-2, with D uncertain. The V gene lost 7 bases and the J gene lost 5 bases, with 18 bases spanning the gap. The CDR3 spans 14 residues. CDR1 is SGHRS, CDR2 YFSETQ, per germline. The chain's CDR3 is CASGVSSGGYGYTF. The DNA for the CDR3 is TGCGCCAGCGGGGTGAGTTCGGGAGGATATGGCTACACCTTC. Drawing the rest from reference TRBV5-1 and TRBJ1-2, the complete variable domain is KAGVTQTPRYLIKTRGQQVTLSCSPISGHRSVSWYQQTPGQGLQFLFEYFSETQRNKGNFPGRFSGRQFSNSRSEMNVSTLELGDSALYLCASGVSSGGYGYTFGSGTRLTVV.

This clone came up a few times. The V call is TRBV4-1, the J call TRBJ2-7, with D unclear. V was trimmed by 0 bases and J by 6 bases, leaving 6 bases between them. The germline CDR1 and CDR2 sequences are MGHRA and YSYEKL. This CDR3 has 12 residues. CDR3 amino acids: CASSQDTGEQYF. The CDR3, as DNA: TGCGCCAGCAGCCAAGATACGGGCGAGCAGTACTTC.

Only one count was recorded for this clone. CDR3 sequence: CASSLGGLRDGYTF. The CDR3 coding sequence is TGTGCCAGCAGCTTAGGCGGGCTGCGGGATGGCTACACCTTC. V is TRBV7-3 and J is TRBJ1-2, with no clear D. The CDR3 is 14 amino acids. Germline V lookup: CDR1 SGHTA, CDR2 FQGTGA. The V and J ends lost 2 bases and 6 bases respectively, with 13 bases between them.

The chain has TRBV19 and TRBJ1-2; D is undetermined. Trimming stripped 3 bases from V and 2 bases from J, with 10 bases between. The length of the CDR3 is 14 residues. The V gene's germline CDR1 is LNHDA and CDR2 SQIVND (reference sequence). Here the CDR3 reads CASSITSQNYGYTF. CDR3 nucleotide sequence: TGTGCCAGTAGTATTACATCGCAAAACTATGGCTACACCTTC.

The genes are TRBV3-1 (or the pseudogene TRBV3-2) and TRBJ1-6; TRBD1 might be the D (6 bases). Germline V CDR1 and CDR2: LGHDT, YNNKEL (reference sequence). Trimming took 3 bases from V and 8 from J, leaving 14 bases between them. This CDR3 region has 15 residues. CDR3 DNA sequence: TGTGCCAGCAGCCAGCCTGGGACAATTGATTCACCCCTCCACTTT. Translation: CASSQPGTIDSPLHF.

The chain carries TRBV19 and TRBJ1-4; no definite D call. CDR3 size: 13 residues. CDR1 is LNHDA, CDR2 SQIVND, per germline (reference sequence). Deletions cut 6 bases from V and 3 bases from J, with 8 bases between. The DNA of the CDR3 is TGTGCCAGTAGGAACCGGGCTAATGAAAAACTGTTTTTT. This encodes CASRNRANEKLFF.

J is TRBJ2-7 and V is TRBV6-5; 8 bases are a match to TRBD1. CDR3 size: 15 residues. The ends lost 6 bases at V and 6 bases at J; junction bases unmatched: 13. Germline assignment: CDR1 MNHEY and CDR2 SVGAGI. The CDR3 sequence: CASRRRQGSWSEQYF. CDR3 in DNA: TGTGCCAGCAGACGACGACAGGGGTCCTGGAGCGAGCAGTACTTC.

The count of this clone is one. The J gene is TRBJ2-5, the V gene TRBV7-6, with D possibly TRBD2 on 7 matching bases. V lost 1 base and J lost 4, with 22 bases in between. Germline V gene sequence: CDR1 SGHVS, CDR2 FNYEAQ. The CDR3 contains 18 residues. CDR3 sequence reads: CASSLVPFGGARVETQYF. The CDR3 region has the DNA TGTGCCAGCAGCTTAGTTCCTTTTGGGGGGGCGCGGGTAGAGACCCAGTACTTC.

J is TRBJ2-3 and V is TRBV19, with 9 nucleotides matching TRBD1. The V segment lost 5 bases and the J segment 3 bases; nucleotides outside the gene matches: 3. Germline CDR1 and CDR2: LNHDA and SQIVND (reference sequence). There are 14 residues in the CDR3. The CDR3 nucleotides are TGTGCCAGTAGTCCGGGACAGGGAACAGATACGCAGTATTTT. This gives the protein CASSPGQGTDTQYF. Using reference TRBV19 and TRBJ2-3 for the parts outside the CDR3, the full variable domain is DGGITQSPKYLFRKEGQNVTLSCEQNLNHDAMYWYRQDPGQGLRLIYYSQIVNDFQKGDIAEGYSVSREKKESFPLTVTSAQKNPTAFYLCASSPGQGTDTQYFGPGTRLTVL.

The chain has TRBV9 and TRBJ1-1; D gene ambiguous. The CDR3 totals 13 residues. In germline, CDR1 is SGDLS, CDR2 YYNGEE. V dropped 4 bases and J dropped 1 base, with 8 bases sitting between them. CDR3 in amino acids: CASSSRWNTEAFF. The DNA for the CDR3 is TGTGCCAGCAGCTCCAGATGGAACACTGAAGCTTTCTTT.

The V gene is TRBV4-1, the J gene TRBJ2-2; D ambiguous. CDR3 length: 16 residues. Looked up from germline, CDR1 is MGHRA and CDR2 is YSYEKL. The ends were cut back, 5 bases at V and 0 bases at J, with 13 bases in the middle. The CDR3 DNA sequence: TGCGCCAGCAGCTACCGGGTCCTAACGAACACCGGGGAGCTGTTTTTT. It is translated as CASSYRVLTNTGELFF.

This sequence joins TRBV28 and TRBJ1-1; TRBD1 might be the D (6 bases). V shed 3 bases and J shed 10 bases, with 9 bases lying between them. The germline V gene has CDR1 MDHEN and CDR2 SYDVKM. This CDR3 region has 11 residues. CDR3 sequence (DNA): TGTGCCAGCAGTTTTCAGGGGAGAGCTTTCTTT. Amino acids: CASSFQGRAFF.